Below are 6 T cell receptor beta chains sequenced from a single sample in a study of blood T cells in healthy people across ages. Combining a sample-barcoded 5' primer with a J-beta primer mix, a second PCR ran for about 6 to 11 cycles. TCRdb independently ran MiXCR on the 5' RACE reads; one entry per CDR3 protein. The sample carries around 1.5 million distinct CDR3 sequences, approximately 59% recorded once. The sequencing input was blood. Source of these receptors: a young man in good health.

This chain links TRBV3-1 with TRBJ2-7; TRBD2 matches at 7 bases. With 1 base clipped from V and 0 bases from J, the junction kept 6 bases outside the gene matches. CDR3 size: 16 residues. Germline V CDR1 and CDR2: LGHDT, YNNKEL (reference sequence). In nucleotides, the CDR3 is TGTGCCAGCAGCCAAGGTCTAGCGGAAAACTCCTACGAGCAGTACTTC. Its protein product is CASSQGLAENSYEQYF.

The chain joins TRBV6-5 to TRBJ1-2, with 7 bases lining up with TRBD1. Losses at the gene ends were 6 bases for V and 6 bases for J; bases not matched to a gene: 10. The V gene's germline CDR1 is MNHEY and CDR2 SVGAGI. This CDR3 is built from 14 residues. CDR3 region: CASRRMTGPDGYTF. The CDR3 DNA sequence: TGTGCCAGCAGAAGAATGACAGGGCCAGATGGCTACACCTTC.

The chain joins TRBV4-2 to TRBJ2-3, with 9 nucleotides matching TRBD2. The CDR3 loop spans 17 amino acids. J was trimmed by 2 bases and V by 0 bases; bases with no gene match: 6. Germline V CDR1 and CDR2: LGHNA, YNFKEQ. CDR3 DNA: TGTGCCAGCAGCCAAGACGCGACTAGCGGAAACACAGATACGCAGTATTTT. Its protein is CASSQDATSGNTDTQYF.

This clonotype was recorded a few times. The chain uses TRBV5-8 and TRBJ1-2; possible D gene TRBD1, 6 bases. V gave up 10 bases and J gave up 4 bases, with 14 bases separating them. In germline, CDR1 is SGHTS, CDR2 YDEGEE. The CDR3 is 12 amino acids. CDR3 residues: CAVGGPSYGYTF. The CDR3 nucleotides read TGTGCCGTAGGGGGACCCAGCTATGGCTACACCTTC.

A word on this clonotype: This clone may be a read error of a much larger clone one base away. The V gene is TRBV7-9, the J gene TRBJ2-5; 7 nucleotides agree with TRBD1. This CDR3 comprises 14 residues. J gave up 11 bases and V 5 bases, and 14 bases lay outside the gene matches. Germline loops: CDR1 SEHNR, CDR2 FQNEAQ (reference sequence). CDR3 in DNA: TGTGCCAGCAGCCCCCGAGACAGGGAAAATGAGCAGTACTTC. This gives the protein CASSPRDRENEQYF.

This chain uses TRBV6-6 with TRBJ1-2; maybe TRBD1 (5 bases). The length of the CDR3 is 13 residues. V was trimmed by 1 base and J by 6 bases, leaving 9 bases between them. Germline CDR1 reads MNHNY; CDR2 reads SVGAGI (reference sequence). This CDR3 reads CASSYYRGHGYTF. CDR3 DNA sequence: TGTGCCAGCAGTTACTATAGGGGCCATGGCTACACCTTC.